The TCR beta chain under discussion was sequenced for a study of blood T cell repertoires in COVID-19. V shed 2 bases and J shed 2 bases, with 12 bases lying between them. Per germline, CDR1 KGHSH and CDR2 LQKENI. The CDR3 loop spans 15 amino acids. Assay used: immunoSEQ multiplex PCR; TCRdb lists only in-frame clones, some missing. The data contain 160,000 or so clones, roughly 90% of them singletons. Sequencing was performed on peripheral blood. The rearrangement uses TRBV18 and TRBJ1-2, with D possibly being TRBD1 (6 bases). The origin of this receptor is a young man with acute or convalescent COVID-19. The CDR3 protein is CASSPETGVNYGYTF. In DNA form, the CDR3 reads TGTGCCAGCTCACCAGAGACAGGCGTAAACTATGGCTACACCTTC.